This T cell receptor beta chain was identified during a study of shared clonotypes between healthy human individuals. Findings of the study overall: A few donors showed sharing of about 5.5% of naive CD4 clonotypes.

Concerning this clone itself: Its antigen is not identified.

The assay was immunoSEQ multiplex PCR, and TCRdb's table has in-frame clones only and misses some. The data contain 2 million to 2.5 million clones, roughly 90% of them seen just once; the ten biggest clones take up roughly 0.34%. Germline V gene sequence: CDR1 MNHNS, CDR2 SASEGT. The CDR3 has 15 amino acids. J was trimmed by 0 bases and V by 6 bases; bases with no gene match: 4. Only Caucasian adults living in Nashville, Tennessee served as donors. Sequences were obtained from naive CD4+ T cells from PBMCs. Sample subset: CD45RA+ positively selected. This TCR was sampled from a man aged 18 to 35 in good health. Some clones in this sample may be carry-over from other donors' samples. This chain joins TRBV6-1 and TRBJ1-5, with 8 bases aligning to TRBD1. The CDR3 nucleotides read TGTGCCAGCAGCCGGGACAGGAATAGCAATCAGCCCCAGCATTTT. Encoded protein: CASSRDRNSNQPQHF.